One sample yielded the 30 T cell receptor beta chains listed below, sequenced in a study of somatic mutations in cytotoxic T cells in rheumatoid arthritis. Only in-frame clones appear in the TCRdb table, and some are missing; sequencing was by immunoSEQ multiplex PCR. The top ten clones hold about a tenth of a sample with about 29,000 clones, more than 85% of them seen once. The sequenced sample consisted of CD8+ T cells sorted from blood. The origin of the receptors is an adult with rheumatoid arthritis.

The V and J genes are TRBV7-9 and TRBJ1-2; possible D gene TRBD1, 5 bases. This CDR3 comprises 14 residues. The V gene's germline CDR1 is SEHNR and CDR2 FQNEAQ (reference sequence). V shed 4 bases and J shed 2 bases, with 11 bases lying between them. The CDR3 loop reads CASSYQGENYGYTF. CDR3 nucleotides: TGTGCCAGCAGCTACCAAGGGGAGAACTATGGCTACACCTTC.

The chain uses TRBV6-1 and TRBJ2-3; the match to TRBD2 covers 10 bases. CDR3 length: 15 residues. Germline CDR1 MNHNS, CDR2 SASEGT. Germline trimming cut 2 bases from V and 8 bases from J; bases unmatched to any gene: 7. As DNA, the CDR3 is TGTGCCAGCAGTGAACTAGCGGGAGAGGTTCCTACGCAGTATTTT. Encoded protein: CASSELAGEVPTQYF.

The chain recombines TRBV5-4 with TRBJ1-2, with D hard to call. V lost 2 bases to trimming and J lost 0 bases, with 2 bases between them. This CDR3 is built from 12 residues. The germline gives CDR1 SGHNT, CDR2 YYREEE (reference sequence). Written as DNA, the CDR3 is TGTGCCAGCAGCTTCCCTAACTATGGCTACACCTTC. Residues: CASSFPNYGYTF. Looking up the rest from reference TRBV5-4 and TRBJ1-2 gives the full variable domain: ETGVTQSPTHLIKTRGQQVTLRCSSQSGHNTVSWYQQALGQGPQFIFQYYREEENGRGNFPPRFSGLQFPNYSSELNVNALELDDSALYLCASSFPNYGYTFGSGTRLTVV.

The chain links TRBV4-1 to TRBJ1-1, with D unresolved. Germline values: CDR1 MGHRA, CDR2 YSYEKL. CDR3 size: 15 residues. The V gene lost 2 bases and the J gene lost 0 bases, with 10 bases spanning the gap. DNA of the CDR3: TGCGCCAGCAGCCAACCGACCTACCTGAACACTGAAGCTTTCTTT. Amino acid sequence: CASSQPTYLNTEAFF.

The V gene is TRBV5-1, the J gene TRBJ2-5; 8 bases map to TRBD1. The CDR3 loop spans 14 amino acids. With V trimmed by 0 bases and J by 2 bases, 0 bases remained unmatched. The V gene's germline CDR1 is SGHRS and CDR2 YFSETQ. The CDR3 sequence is CASSLGTGQETQYF. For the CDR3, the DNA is TGCGCCAGCAGCTTGGGGACAGGGCAAGAGACCCAGTACTTC. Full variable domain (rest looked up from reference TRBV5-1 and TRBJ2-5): KAGVTQTPRYLIKTRGQQVTLSCSPISGHRSVSWYQQTPGQGLQFLFEYFSETQRNKGNFPGRFSGRQFSNSRSEMNVSTLELGDSALYLCASSLGTGQETQYFGPGTRLLVL.

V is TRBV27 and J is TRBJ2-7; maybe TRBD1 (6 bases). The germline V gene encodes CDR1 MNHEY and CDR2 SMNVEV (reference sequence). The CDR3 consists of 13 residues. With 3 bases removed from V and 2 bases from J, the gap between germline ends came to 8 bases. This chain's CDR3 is CASSFGQTYEQYF. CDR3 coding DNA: TGTGCCAGCAGTTTCGGACAGACCTACGAGCAGTACTTC.

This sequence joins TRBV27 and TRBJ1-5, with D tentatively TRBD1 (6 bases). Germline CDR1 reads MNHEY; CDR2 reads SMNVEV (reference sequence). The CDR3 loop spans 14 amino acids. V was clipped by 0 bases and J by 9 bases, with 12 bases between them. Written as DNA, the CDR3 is TGTGCCAGCAGTTTATCGCAGGGGATATGGCCCCAGCATTTT. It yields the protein CASSLSQGIWPQHF.

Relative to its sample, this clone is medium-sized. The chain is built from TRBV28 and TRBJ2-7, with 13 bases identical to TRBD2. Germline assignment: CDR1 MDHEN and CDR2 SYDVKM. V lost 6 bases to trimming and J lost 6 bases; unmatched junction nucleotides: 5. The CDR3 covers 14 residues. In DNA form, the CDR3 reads TGTGCCAGCAGATGGACTAGCGGGAGCTTCGAGCAGTACTTC. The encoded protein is CASRWTSGSFEQYF.

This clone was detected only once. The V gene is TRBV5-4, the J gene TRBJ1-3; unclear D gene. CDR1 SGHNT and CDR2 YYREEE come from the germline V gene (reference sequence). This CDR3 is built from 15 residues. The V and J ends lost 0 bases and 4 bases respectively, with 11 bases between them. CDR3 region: CASSLGTGRGNTIYF. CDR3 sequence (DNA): TGTGCCAGCAGCTTGGGGACCGGACGGGGAAACACCATATATTTT. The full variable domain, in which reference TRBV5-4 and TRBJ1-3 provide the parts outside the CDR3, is ETGVTQSPTHLIKTRGQQVTLRCSSQSGHNTVSWYQQALGQGPQFIFQYYREEENGRGNFPPRFSGLQFPNYSSELNVNALELDDSALYLCASSLGTGRGNTIYFGEGSWLTVV.

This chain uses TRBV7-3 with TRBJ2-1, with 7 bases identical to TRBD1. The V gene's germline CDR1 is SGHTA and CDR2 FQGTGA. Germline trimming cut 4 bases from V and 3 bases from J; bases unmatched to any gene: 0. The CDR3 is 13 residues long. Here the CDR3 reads CASSWDSYNEQFF. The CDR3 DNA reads TGTGCCAGCAGCTGGGACAGCTACAATGAGCAGTTCTTC.

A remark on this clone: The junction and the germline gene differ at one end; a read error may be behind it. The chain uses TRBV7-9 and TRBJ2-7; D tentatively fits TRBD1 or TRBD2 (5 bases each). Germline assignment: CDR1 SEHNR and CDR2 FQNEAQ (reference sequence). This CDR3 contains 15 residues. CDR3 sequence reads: CASTQTTRGTYDQYF. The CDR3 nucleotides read TGTGCCAGCACCCAAACAACCCGGGGCACATACGACCAGTACTTC.

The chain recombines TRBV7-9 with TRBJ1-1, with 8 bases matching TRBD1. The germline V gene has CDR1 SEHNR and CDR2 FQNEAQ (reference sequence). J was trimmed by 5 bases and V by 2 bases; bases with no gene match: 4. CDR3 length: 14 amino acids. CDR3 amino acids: CASSLQGAPTEAFF. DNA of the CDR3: TGTGCCAGCAGCTTACAGGGGGCCCCTACTGAAGCTTTCTTT.

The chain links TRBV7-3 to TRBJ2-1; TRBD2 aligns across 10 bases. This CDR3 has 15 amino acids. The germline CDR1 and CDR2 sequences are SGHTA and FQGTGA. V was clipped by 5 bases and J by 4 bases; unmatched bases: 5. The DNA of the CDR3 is TGTGCCAGCAGCCTTAATAGCGGGAGGTACAATGAGCAGTTCTTC. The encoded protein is CASSLNSGRYNEQFF.

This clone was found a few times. The CDR3 sequence is CASRAGYEQYF. Here the CDR3 DNA reads TGTGCCAGCAGGGCGGGGTACGAGCAGTACTTC. This rearrangement joins TRBV2 to TRBJ2-7; possible D gene TRBD2, 6 bases. The V end lost 6 bases, the J end lost 4 bases, and 7 bases lay between the germline ends. Germline lookup yields CDR1 SNHLY and CDR2 FYNNEI. This CDR3 is built from 11 residues.

The DNA of the CDR3 is TGTGCCAGCAGCTTAAGTCAAGGGGGAACAACAGATACGCAGTATTTT. The encoded protein is CASSLSQGGTTDTQYF. The rearrangement links TRBV11-2 to TRBJ2-3; weak D call: TRBD1 (6 bases). Germline-derived CDR1 and CDR2 are SGHAT and FQNNGV. V lost 2 bases to trimming and J lost 3 bases, with 15 bases between them. The CDR3 runs to 16 residues.

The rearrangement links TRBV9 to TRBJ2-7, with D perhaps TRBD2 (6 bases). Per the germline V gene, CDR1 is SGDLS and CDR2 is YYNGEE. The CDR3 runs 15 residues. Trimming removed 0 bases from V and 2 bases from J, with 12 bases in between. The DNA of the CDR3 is TGTGCCAGCAGCGTAGACGGGAGCTCGGCCTACGAGCAGTACTTC. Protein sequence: CASSVDGSSAYEQYF.

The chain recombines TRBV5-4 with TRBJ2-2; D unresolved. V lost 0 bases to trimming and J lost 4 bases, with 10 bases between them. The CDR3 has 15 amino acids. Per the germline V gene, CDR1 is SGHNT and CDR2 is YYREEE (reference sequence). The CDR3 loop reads CASSLAGLSTGELFF. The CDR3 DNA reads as TGTGCCAGCAGCTTGGCCGGGTTGTCCACCGGGGAGCTGTTTTTT. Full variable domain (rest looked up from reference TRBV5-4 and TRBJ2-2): ETGVTQSPTHLIKTRGQQVTLRCSSQSGHNTVSWYQQALGQGPQFIFQYYREEENGRGNFPPRFSGLQFPNYSSELNVNALELDDSALYLCASSLAGLSTGELFFGEGSRLTVL.

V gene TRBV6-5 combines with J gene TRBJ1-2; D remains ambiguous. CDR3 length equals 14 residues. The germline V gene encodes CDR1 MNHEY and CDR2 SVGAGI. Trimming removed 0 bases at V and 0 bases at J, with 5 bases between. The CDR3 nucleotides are TGTGCCAGCAGTTACTCGGAGCCTAACTATGGCTACACCTTC. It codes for CASSYSEPNYGYTF.

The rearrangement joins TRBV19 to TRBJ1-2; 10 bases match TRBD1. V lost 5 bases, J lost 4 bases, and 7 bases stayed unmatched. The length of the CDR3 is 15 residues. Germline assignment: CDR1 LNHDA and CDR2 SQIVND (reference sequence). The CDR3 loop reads CASSFSTGGSYGYTF. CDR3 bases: TGTGCCAGTAGTTTCTCGACAGGGGGCTCCTATGGCTACACCTTC.

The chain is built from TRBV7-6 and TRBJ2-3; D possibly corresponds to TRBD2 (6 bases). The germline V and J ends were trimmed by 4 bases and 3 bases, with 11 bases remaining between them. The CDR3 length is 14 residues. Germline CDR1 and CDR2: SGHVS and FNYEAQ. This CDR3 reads CASSSFGGTDTQYF. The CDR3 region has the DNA TGTGCCAGCAGCTCCTTCGGGGGAACAGATACGCAGTATTTT.

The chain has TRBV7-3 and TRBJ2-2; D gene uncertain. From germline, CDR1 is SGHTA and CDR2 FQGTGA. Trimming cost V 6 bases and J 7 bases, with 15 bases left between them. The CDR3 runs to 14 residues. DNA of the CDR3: TGTGCCAGCAGTGTACGCCCGTTCGGCGGGGAGCTGTTTTTT. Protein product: CASSVRPFGGELFF.

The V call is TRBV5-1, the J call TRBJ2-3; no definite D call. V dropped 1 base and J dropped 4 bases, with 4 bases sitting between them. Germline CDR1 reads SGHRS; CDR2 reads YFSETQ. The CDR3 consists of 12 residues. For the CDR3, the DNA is TGCGCCAGCAGCTTGCACCCAGATACGCAGTATTTT. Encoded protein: CASSLHPDTQYF.

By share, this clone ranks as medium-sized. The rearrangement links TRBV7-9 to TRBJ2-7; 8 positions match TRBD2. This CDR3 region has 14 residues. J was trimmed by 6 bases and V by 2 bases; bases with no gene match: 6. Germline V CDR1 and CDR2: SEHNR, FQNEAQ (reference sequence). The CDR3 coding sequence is TGTGCCAGCAGCTTACCCGGACTAGCCAGCGAGCAGTACTTC. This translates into CASSLPGLASEQYF.

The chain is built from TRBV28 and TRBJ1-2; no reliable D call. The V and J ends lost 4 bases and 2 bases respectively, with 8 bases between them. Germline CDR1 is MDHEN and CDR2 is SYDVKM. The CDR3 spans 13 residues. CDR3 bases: TGTGCCAGCAGTTCCACTGCAAACTATGGCTACACCTTC. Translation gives CASSSTANYGYTF.

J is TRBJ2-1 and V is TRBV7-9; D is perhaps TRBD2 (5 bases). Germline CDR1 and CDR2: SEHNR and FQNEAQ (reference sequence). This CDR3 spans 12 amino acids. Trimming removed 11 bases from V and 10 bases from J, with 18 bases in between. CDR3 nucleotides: TGTGCCTCCGCTCGGGGTGCTGCCGAGCAGTTCTTC. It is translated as CASARGAAEQFF.

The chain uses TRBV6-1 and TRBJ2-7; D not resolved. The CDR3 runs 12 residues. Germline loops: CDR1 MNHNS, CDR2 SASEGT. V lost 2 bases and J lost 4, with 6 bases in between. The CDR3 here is CASSESGYEQYF. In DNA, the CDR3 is TGTGCCAGCAGTGAAAGTGGATACGAGCAGTACTTC.

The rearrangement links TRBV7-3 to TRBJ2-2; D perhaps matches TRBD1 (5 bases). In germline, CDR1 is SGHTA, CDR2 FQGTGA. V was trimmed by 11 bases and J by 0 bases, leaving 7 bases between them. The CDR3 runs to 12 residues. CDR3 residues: CASRANTGELFF. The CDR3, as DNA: TGTGCCTCCAGGGCGAACACCGGGGAGCTGTTTTTT.

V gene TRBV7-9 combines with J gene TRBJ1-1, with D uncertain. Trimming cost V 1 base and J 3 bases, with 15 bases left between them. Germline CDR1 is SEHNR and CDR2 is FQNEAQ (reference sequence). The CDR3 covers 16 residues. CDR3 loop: CASSLGPGVWDTEAFF. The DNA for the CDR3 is TGTGCCAGCAGCTTAGGCCCGGGTGTCTGGGACACTGAAGCTTTCTTT.

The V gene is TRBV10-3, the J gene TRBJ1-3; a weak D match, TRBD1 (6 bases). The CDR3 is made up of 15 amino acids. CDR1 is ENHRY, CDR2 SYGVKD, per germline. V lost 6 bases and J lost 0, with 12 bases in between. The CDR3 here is CAISPGGHSGNTIYF. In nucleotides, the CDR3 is TGTGCCATCAGCCCCGGGGGGCACTCTGGAAACACCATATATTTT.

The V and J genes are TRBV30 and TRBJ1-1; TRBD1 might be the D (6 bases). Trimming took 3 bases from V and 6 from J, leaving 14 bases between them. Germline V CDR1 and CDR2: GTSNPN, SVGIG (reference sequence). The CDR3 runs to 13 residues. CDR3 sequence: CAWREGTLSEAFF. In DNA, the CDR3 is TGTGCCTGGAGGGAAGGGACACTTTCTGAAGCTTTCTTT.